The source of this TCR beta chain is a study of blood T cell repertoires in COVID-19. TCRdb's table, derived via immunoSEQ multiplex PCR, lists solely in-frame clones and lacks some. The sample carries 310,000 or so clones, roughly 86% recorded once. Germline V gene data show CDR1 as SGHRS and CDR2 as YFSETQ. Trimming removed 0 bases at V and 2 bases at J, with 8 bases between. This CDR3 is built from 14 residues. The sample was peripheral blood. The chain recombines TRBV5-1 with TRBJ1-1; possible D gene TRBD1, 5 bases. The receptor was derived from a man between 65 and 85 years old with acute or convalescent COVID-19. The CDR3 sequence is CASSLAGDNTEAFF. The CDR3 nucleotides read TGCGCCAGCAGCTTGGCGGGGGACAACACTGAAGCTTTCTTT. The variable domain in full, completed from reference TRBV5-1 and TRBJ1-1, reads KAGVTQTPRYLIKTRGQQVTLSCSPISGHRSVSWYQQTPGQGLQFLFEYFSETQRNKGNFPGRFSGRQFSNSRSEMNVSTLELGDSALYLCASSLAGDNTEAFFGQGTRLTVV.